This is a list of T cell receptor beta chains from one sample in a study of cytomegalovirus exposure and HLA in healthy donors. Only in-frame clones appear in the TCRdb table, and some are missing; sequencing was by immunoSEQ multiplex PCR. In total, the table holds some 160,000 clones. The sample was PBMCs. Receptor source: a man under 40 in good health and CMV-seronegative. Both conserved end residues are part of each CDR3. Each record gives: J gene, D gene, V gene, CDR3 DNA, CDR3 protein. A D gene is named only where the DNA matches it firmly.

j_call: TRBJ1-2
d_call: TRBD1
v_call: TRBV15
cdr3_nt: TGTGCCACCAGCAGGGACAGGGGGCAGGCAAACTATGGCTACACCTTC
cdr3_aa: CATSRDRGQANYGYTF

j_call: TRBJ1-3
d_call: TRBD1
v_call: TRBV9
cdr3_nt: TGTGCCAGCAGCGAAATAACAGGGGCTGGAAACACCATATATTTT
cdr3_aa: CASSEITGAGNTIYF

j_call: TRBJ1-4
d_call: -
v_call: TRBV14
cdr3_nt: TGTGCCAGCAGCCATTTTGGACAGCTAAATGAAAAACTGTTTTTT
cdr3_aa: CASSHFGQLNEKLFF

j_call: TRBJ2-1
d_call: -
v_call: TRBV5-1
cdr3_nt: TGCGCCAGCAGCTTGATGTCGAGCGGTGGGCTCAATGAGCAGTTCTTC
cdr3_aa: CASSLMSSGGLNEQFF

j_call: TRBJ2-1
d_call: TRBD1
v_call: TRBV5-1
cdr3_nt: TGCGCCAGCGGCCAGACAGGGATCAATGAGCAGTTCTTC
cdr3_aa: CASGQTGINEQFF

j_call: TRBJ1-5
d_call: TRBD1
v_call: TRBV19
cdr3_nt: TGTGCCAGTGCCGGGACAGCAAATCAGCCCCAGCATTTT
cdr3_aa: CASAGTANQPQHF

j_call: TRBJ2-1
d_call: TRBD1
v_call: TRBV7-3
cdr3_nt: TGTGCCAGCAGCCCAGGGACAGATGAGCAGTTCTTC
cdr3_aa: CASSPGTDEQFF

j_call: TRBJ2-2
d_call: -
v_call: TRBV7-2
cdr3_nt: TGTGCCAGCAGCTTAGACAGGGTCCCCGGGGAGCTGTTTTTT
cdr3_aa: CASSLDRVPGELFF

j_call: TRBJ2-1
d_call: TRBD1
v_call: TRBV6-6
cdr3_nt: TGTGCCAGGAACCGGGACAGGGGCCATGAGCAGTTCTTC
cdr3_aa: CARNRDRGHEQFF

j_call: TRBJ1-1
d_call: -
v_call: TRBV30
cdr3_nt: TGTGCCTGGAGTTTCGCCGGGGATGAAGCTTTCTTT
cdr3_aa: CAWSFAGDEAFF

j_call: TRBJ2-1
d_call: TRBD2
v_call: TRBV18
cdr3_nt: TGTGCCAGCTCACCCTCCAAGCGGGAGGTTACTGAGCAGTTCTTC
cdr3_aa: CASSPSKREVTEQFF

j_call: TRBJ1-2
d_call: -
v_call: TRBV5-1
cdr3_nt: TGCGCCAGCAGCCTCGACAGTTACTATGGCTACACCTTC
cdr3_aa: CASSLDSYYGYTF

j_call: TRBJ2-7
d_call: -
v_call: TRBV5-1
cdr3_nt: TGCGCCAGCAGCTTGACCTCAGGGACTCTTACCTACGAGCAGTACTTC
cdr3_aa: CASSLTSGTLTYEQYF

j_call: TRBJ1-1
d_call: -
v_call: TRBV5-1
cdr3_nt: TGCGCCAGCAGCTTGACGGTGAACACTGAAGCTTTCTTT
cdr3_aa: CASSLTVNTEAFF

j_call: TRBJ2-3
d_call: TRBD1
v_call: TRBV5-4
cdr3_nt: TGTGCCAGCAGCCTGGACAGGGCTGCAGATACGCAGTATTTT
cdr3_aa: CASSLDRAADTQYF

j_call: TRBJ2-5
d_call: -
v_call: TRBV6-1
cdr3_nt: TGTGCCAGCAGTCCGACCCCGCGGGACTGGGAGACCCAGTACTTC
cdr3_aa: CASSPTPRDWETQYF

j_call: TRBJ1-5
d_call: TRBD1
v_call: TRBV6-6
cdr3_nt: TGTGCCAGCAGTACCGACAGGGTGCAGCATTTT
cdr3_aa: CASSTDRVQHF

j_call: TRBJ2-4
d_call: -
v_call: TRBV4-1
cdr3_nt: TGCGCCAGCAGCAGAGGAGGGGGGGAGGCCAAAAACATTCAGTACTTC
cdr3_aa: CASSRGGGEAKNIQYF

j_call: TRBJ2-7
d_call: -
v_call: TRBV27
cdr3_nt: TGTGCCAGCAGTTATAAACCTGTCCCTAGCTCCTACGAGCAGTACTTC
cdr3_aa: CASSYKPVPSSYEQYF

j_call: TRBJ2-7
d_call: TRBD1
v_call: TRBV9
cdr3_nt: TGTGCCAGCCCCAAACCGGGACAGGGTGAACACGAGCAGTACTTC
cdr3_aa: CASPKPGQGEHEQYF

j_call: TRBJ2-3
d_call: -
v_call: TRBV7-8
cdr3_nt: TGTGCCAGCAGCTTAGTGGGGGCACGATCGGCAGATACGCAGTATTTT
cdr3_aa: CASSLVGARSADTQYF

j_call: TRBJ1-1
d_call: TRBD1
v_call: TRBV28
cdr3_nt: TGTGCCAGCAGTTTGCAACAGGGGGTGGATGAAGCTTTCTTT
cdr3_aa: CASSLQQGVDEAFF

j_call: TRBJ1-2
d_call: -
v_call: TRBV29-1
cdr3_nt: TGCAGCGCAGGGCAGGGGACGGACTATGGCTACACCTTC
cdr3_aa: CSAGQGTDYGYTF

j_call: TRBJ2-1
d_call: TRBD1
v_call: TRBV10-3
cdr3_nt: TGTGCCATCAGTGATCGACAGGGGAGTGAGCAGTTCTTC
cdr3_aa: CAISDRQGSEQFF

j_call: TRBJ1-5
d_call: TRBD1
v_call: TRBV6-1
cdr3_nt: TGTGCCAGCAGTGAAGTTACAGGGGCCCATCAGCCCCAGCATTTT
cdr3_aa: CASSEVTGAHQPQHF

j_call: TRBJ2-3
d_call: TRBD2
v_call: TRBV19
cdr3_nt: TGTGCCAGTAGTTCGTTAGCGGGACTAACAGATACGCAGTATTTT
cdr3_aa: CASSSLAGLTDTQYF

j_call: TRBJ1-2
d_call: -
v_call: TRBV5-1
cdr3_nt: TGCGCCAGCAGCTCGGGATTTCCACCGGATATTGGGGGCTACACCTTC
cdr3_aa: CASSSGFPPDIGGYTF

j_call: TRBJ2-1
d_call: TRBD2
v_call: TRBV5-1
cdr3_nt: TGCGCCAGCAGCGGTAGCGGGGGATACAATGAGCAGTTCTTC
cdr3_aa: CASSGSGGYNEQFF

j_call: TRBJ2-2
d_call: -
v_call: TRBV9
cdr3_nt: TGTGCCAGCAGCGTCTCTCACTACACCGGGGAGCTGTTTTTT
cdr3_aa: CASSVSHYTGELFF

j_call: TRBJ2-2
d_call: TRBD2
v_call: TRBV28
cdr3_nt: TGTGCCAGCAGTTTAGGGCCGGGGGGGAACACCGGGGAGCTGTTTTTT
cdr3_aa: CASSLGPGGNTGELFF

j_call: TRBJ1-1
d_call: -
v_call: TRBV9
cdr3_nt: TGTGCCAGCAGCGTAGACCCCGGAGTGAACACTGAAGCTTTCTTT
cdr3_aa: CASSVDPGVNTEAFF

j_call: TRBJ2-7
d_call: TRBD1
v_call: TRBV9
cdr3_nt: TGTGCCAGCAGCCCATATTCCGGGACAGGGATCCCCTACGAGCAGTACTTC
cdr3_aa: CASSPYSGTGIPYEQYF

j_call: TRBJ2-5
d_call: -
v_call: TRBV19
cdr3_nt: TGTGCCAGTGGGAGGGAGACCCAGTACTTC
cdr3_aa: CASGRETQYF

j_call: TRBJ1-2
d_call: TRBD1
v_call: TRBV7-9
cdr3_nt: TGTGCCAGCAGCACACAGGGGGCCGACTATGGCTACACCTTC
cdr3_aa: CASSTQGADYGYTF

j_call: TRBJ1-5
d_call: -
v_call: TRBV10-2
cdr3_nt: TGCGCCAGCAGCGCGATGGGGGGGGCTCTCAATCAGCCCCAGCATTTT
cdr3_aa: CASSAMGGALNQPQHF

j_call: TRBJ2-7
d_call: TRBD2
v_call: TRBV9
cdr3_nt: TGTGCCAGCAGCGAAAGCCTAGCGGGACACTACGAGCAGTACTTC
cdr3_aa: CASSESLAGHYEQYF

j_call: TRBJ1-6
d_call: TRBD1
v_call: TRBV7-9
cdr3_nt: TGTGCCACCCAGGGACAGTATAATTCACCCCTCCACTTT
cdr3_aa: CATQGQYNSPLHF

j_call: TRBJ2-2
d_call: TRBD2
v_call: TRBV6-1
cdr3_nt: TGTGCCAGCGGACCGGGACTATTGTGGACCGGGGAGCTGTTTTTT
cdr3_aa: CASGPGLLWTGELFF